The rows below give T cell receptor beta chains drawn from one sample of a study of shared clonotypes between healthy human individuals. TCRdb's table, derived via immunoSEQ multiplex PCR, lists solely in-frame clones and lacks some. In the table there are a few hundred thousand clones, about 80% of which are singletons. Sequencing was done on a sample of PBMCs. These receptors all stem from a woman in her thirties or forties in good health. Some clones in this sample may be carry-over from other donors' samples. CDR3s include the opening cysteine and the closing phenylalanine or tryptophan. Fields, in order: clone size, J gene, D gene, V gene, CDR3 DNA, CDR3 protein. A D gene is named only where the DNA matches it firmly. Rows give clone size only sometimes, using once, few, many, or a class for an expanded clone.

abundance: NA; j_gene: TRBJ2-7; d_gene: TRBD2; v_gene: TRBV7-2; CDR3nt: TGTGCCAGCAGCTTAGCCCTCCTAGCGGGAACACCTGACTTC; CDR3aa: CASSLALLAGTPDF
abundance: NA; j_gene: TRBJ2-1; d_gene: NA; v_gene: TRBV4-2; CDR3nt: TGTGCCAGCAGCCAAGATCAAGGGAGGCACAATGAGCAGCTCTTC; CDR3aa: CASSQDQGRHNEQLF
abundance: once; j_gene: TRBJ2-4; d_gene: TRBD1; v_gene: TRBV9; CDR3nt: TGTGCCAGCAGCCCGACAGGGGACAGGGCCAAAAACATTCAGTACTTC; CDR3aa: CASSPTGDRAKNIQYF
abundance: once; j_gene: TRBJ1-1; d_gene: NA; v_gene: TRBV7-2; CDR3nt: TGTGCCAGCAGCTTTGGTTGGAGGTCGAACACTGAAGCTTTCTTT; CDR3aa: CASSFGWRSNTEAFF
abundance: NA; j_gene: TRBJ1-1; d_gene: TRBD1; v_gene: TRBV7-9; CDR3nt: TGTGCCAGCAGCCCTAGGACAGGCCTGGGGGGCACTGAAGCTTTCTTT; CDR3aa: CASSPRTGLGGTEAFF
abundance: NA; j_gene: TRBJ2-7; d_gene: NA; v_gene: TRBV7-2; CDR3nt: TGTGCCAGCAGCTTAGTTGCGCGGGCCTCCTACGAGCAGTACTTC; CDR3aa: CASSLVARASYEQYF
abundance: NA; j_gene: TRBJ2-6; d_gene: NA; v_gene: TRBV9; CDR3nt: TGTGCCAGCAGCGTAGATAACTCTGGGGCCAACGTCCTGACTTTC; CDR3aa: CASSVDNSGANVLTF
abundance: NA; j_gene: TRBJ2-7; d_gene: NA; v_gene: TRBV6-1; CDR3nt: TGTGCCAGCAGTGACAGGGGGGAAGGTTTATACGAGCAGTACTTC; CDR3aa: CASSDRGEGLYEQYF
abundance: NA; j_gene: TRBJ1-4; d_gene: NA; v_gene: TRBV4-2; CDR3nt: TGTGCCAGCAGCCAAACCGAATGGACGGGTGCAACTAATGAAAAACTGTTTTTT; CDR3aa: CASSQTEWTGATNEKLFF
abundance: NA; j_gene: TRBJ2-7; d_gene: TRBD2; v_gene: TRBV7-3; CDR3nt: TGTGCCAGCAGCCCTCGCCCTAGCGGGGCTGGAGAGCAGTACTTC; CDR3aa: CASSPRPSGAGEQYF
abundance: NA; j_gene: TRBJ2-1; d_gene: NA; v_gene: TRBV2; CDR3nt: TGTGCCAGCAGATTACAGGGGGGGACCTACAATGAGCAGTTCTTC; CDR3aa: CASRLQGGTYNEQFF
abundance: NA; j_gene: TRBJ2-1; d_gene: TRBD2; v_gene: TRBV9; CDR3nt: TGTGCCAGCAGCATCACTAGCGGGGACGCCAATGAGCAGTTCTTC; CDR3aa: CASSITSGDANEQFF
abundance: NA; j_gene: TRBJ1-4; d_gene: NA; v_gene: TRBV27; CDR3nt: TGTGCCAGCAGTTTCGCAGGGGCGACAACTAATGAAAAACTGTTTTTT; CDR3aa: CASSFAGATTNEKLFF
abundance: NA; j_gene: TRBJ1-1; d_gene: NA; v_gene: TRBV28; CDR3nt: TGTGCCAGCAGGGGGATCACTGAAGCTTTCTTT; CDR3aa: CASRGITEAFF